The 30 T cell receptor beta chains given below trace back to one sample, sequenced in a study of T cell responses to AZD1222 COVID-19 vaccine (dated by TCRdb to the early 2020s). Libraries were built with the immunoSEQ multiplex PCR assay. TCRdb provides this immuneACCESS table in a form limited to in-frame rearrangements. Some clones are lacking; in checked studies, under half of them reflect an unresolved V gene, and why the rest are absent is not known. Within this sample are some 120,000 clones, with 85% to 95% of them counted one time only. The top ten constitute approximately 3% of the sample. Per the publication, the time point label means: baseline before first vaccination. The sequencing here drew on peripheral blood, taken on day 0 of AZD1222 vaccination. These receptors were taken from an adult in good health.

This sequence joins TRBV6-4 and TRBJ1-2; D gene ambiguous. V was shortened by 0 bases and J by 3 bases, with 11 bases between the two germline ends. The CDR3 spans 15 residues. CDR1 and CDR2 from the germline V gene are MRHNA and SNTAGT. The CDR3 reads CASSDSEVADYGYTF. DNA for the CDR3: TGTGCCAGCAGTGACTCAGAGGTAGCGGACTATGGCTACACCTTC.

V is TRBV20-1 and J is TRBJ2-1; TRBD2 matches 10 bases. The germline CDR1 and CDR2 sequences are DFQATT and SNEGSKA (reference sequence). The ends lost 3 bases at V and 0 bases at J; junction bases unmatched: 5. The CDR3 is 16 residues long. CDR3 sequence reads: CSASAPSGSSYNEQFF. The CDR3 DNA reads as TGCAGTGCTAGTGCCCCTAGCGGGAGCTCCTACAATGAGCAGTTCTTC.

V gene TRBV27 combines with J gene TRBJ1-6; 11 nucleotides match TRBD1. The CDR3 covers 18 residues. Germline CDR1 is MNHEY and CDR2 is SMNVEV (reference sequence). Trimming at V came to 6 bases and at J to 9 bases, leaving 16 bases not matched to a gene. CDR3 DNA sequence: TGTGCCAGCAGCTCCGGGACAGGGGGGATGGTTCGGGGTTCACCCCTCCACTTT. Translation: CASSSGTGGMVRGSPLHF.

The V gene is TRBV29-1, the J gene TRBJ1-3; no firm D call. The ends were cut back, 7 bases at V and 0 bases at J, with 10 bases in the middle. CDR3 length: 13 residues. Germline lookup yields CDR1 SQVTM and CDR2 ANQGSEA. The CDR3 nucleotides read TGCAGCGGCCAAGTGGGCTCTGGAAACACCATATATTTT. This translates into CSGQVGSGNTIYF.

The V and J genes are TRBV10-3 and TRBJ2-7, with a tentative D call TRBD1 (5 bases). This CDR3 spans 15 amino acids. CDR1 is ENHRY and CDR2 is SYGVKD in the germline V gene. V lost 4 bases to trimming and J lost 5 bases, with 18 bases between them. Here the CDR3 reads CAISASQGMRNEQYF. The CDR3 DNA sequence: TGTGCCATCAGTGCCTCTCAGGGTATGCGAAACGAGCAGTACTTC.

The rearrangement links TRBV6-4 to TRBJ2-7, with TRBD2 identical over 13 bases. CDR3 length: 16 amino acids. The germline gives CDR1 MRHNA, CDR2 SNTAGT. The V segment lost 5 bases and the J segment 6 bases; nucleotides outside the gene matches: 10. The CDR3 DNA reads as TGTGCCAGCAGTCACCCCAGGACTAGCGGGAGACGCGAGCAGTACTTC. It specifies CASSHPRTSGRREQYF.

This rearrangement joins TRBV5-6 to TRBJ1-3; D remains ambiguous. V lost 7 bases to trimming and J lost 3 bases, with 8 bases between them. Germline V gives CDR1 SGHDT, CDR2 YYEEEE. The CDR3 sequence is 12 residues long. CDR3 residues: CASSVLGNTIYF. For the CDR3, the DNA is TGTGCCAGCTCCGTGCTTGGAAACACCATATATTTT.

CDR3 bases: TGTGCCAGCAGCTTAGCGGGCGATCGGGGTTGGGAGCAGTACTTC. It specifies CASSLAGDRGWEQYF. J is TRBJ2-7 and V is TRBV7-8; possibly TRBD2 for D (5 bases). V lost 0 bases, J lost 7 bases, and 16 bases lay in between. CDR1 is SGHVS, CDR2 FQNEAQ, per germline. This CDR3 has 15 amino acids.

The V gene is TRBV7-9, the J gene TRBJ2-3; unclear D gene. This CDR3 contains 15 residues. The germline V gene encodes CDR1 SEHNR and CDR2 FQNEAQ (reference sequence). Trimming removed 5 bases at V and 3 bases at J, with 15 bases between. CDR3 residues: CASSPAWEETDTQYF. In nucleotides, the CDR3 is TGTGCCAGCAGCCCCGCTTGGGAAGAGACAGATACGCAGTATTTT.

The chain recombines TRBV5-1 with TRBJ2-7, with D tentatively TRBD2 (6 bases). Germline V lookup: CDR1 SGHRS, CDR2 YFSETQ. The CDR3 contains 15 residues. The V end lost 0 bases, the J end lost 3 bases, and 13 bases lay between the germline ends. This chain's CDR3 is CASSLAFSEGYEQYF. As DNA, the CDR3 is TGCGCCAGCAGCTTGGCTTTTTCGGAGGGCTACGAGCAGTACTTC.

The rearrangement uses TRBV2 and TRBJ1-1; tentative D call: TRBD1 (6 bases). The V end was cut by 6 bases, the J end by 1 base, with 15 bases between. There are 15 residues in the CDR3. Germline V gene data show CDR1 as SNHLY and CDR2 as FYNNEI. The CDR3 loop is CASRQAGQPNTEAFF. For the CDR3, the DNA is TGTGCCAGCAGGCAAGCGGGACAACCGAACACTGAAGCTTTCTTT.

This clone was seen just once. V is TRBV9 and J is TRBJ2-1, with D possibly TRBD1 on 6 matching bases. The length of the CDR3 is 12 residues. CDR1 is SGDLS and CDR2 is YYNGEE in the germline V gene. The V end lost 3 bases, the J end lost 8 bases, and 9 bases lay between the germline ends. This CDR3 is CASSARGYEQFF. The CDR3 bases are TGTGCCAGCAGCGCTAGGGGGTATGAGCAGTTCTTC.

The chain links TRBV4-1 to TRBJ2-7; 8 nucleotides line up with TRBD1. The junction had 5 bases not matched to a gene; V was cut back by 4 bases and J by 6 bases. Germline V CDR1 and CDR2: MGHRA, YSYEKL. The CDR3 is 13 residues long. The CDR3 loop reads CASSLGQGSEQYF. CDR3 in DNA: TGCGCCAGCAGCCTCGGACAGGGCTCCGAGCAGTACTTC.

The V and J genes are TRBV7-9 and TRBJ2-1, with 11 bases fitting TRBD2. The CDR3 runs to 14 residues. Trimming removed 8 bases from V and 6 bases from J; junction bases left unmatched: 6. Looked up from germline, CDR1 is SEHNR and CDR2 is FQNEAQ (reference sequence). This CDR3 is CASPRLAGSNEQFF. The CDR3 region has the DNA TGTGCCAGCCCCAGACTAGCGGGATCCAATGAGCAGTTCTTC.

This chain connects TRBV4-1 to TRBJ2-2; D may be TRBD1 or TRBD2 (5 bases each). Per the germline V gene, CDR1 is MGHRA and CDR2 is YSYEKL. Between the trimmed V and J ends, which lost 5 bases and 2 bases, there was a span of 9 bases. The CDR3 length is 14 residues. The CDR3 DNA reads as TGCGCCAGCAGCAACGGGGCAAACACCGGGGAGCTGTTTTTT. Protein sequence: CASSNGANTGELFF.

The CDR3 spells CASSQPDYGYTF. The CDR3, as DNA: TGCGCCAGCAGCCAGCCTGATTATGGCTACACCTTC. This chain connects TRBV4-1 to TRBJ1-2; D remains unclear. This CDR3 comprises 12 residues. Germline loops: CDR1 MGHRA, CDR2 YSYEKL. The V gene lost 3 bases and the J gene lost 5 bases, with 7 bases spanning the gap.

The V call is TRBV9, the J call TRBJ2-1; 10 nucleotides line up with TRBD2. Germline lookup yields CDR1 SGDLS and CDR2 YYNGEE. Trimming at V came to 2 bases and at J to 10 bases, leaving 6 bases not matched to a gene. This CDR3 contains 14 residues. Here the CDR3 reads CASSVGSGRPEQFF. The CDR3 DNA is TGTGCCAGCAGCGTGGGTAGCGGGAGGCCGGAGCAGTTCTTC.

The chain links TRBV5-1 to TRBJ2-1, with D possibly matching TRBD1 (5 bases). Germline CDR1 SGHRS, CDR2 YFSETQ. This CDR3 has 13 residues. V shed 5 bases and J shed 7 bases, with 13 bases lying between them. The CDR3 bases are TGCGCCAGCAGATTTGGGCAGGGTAATGAGCAGTTCTTC. This translates into CASRFGQGNEQFF.

The rearrangement links TRBV5-1 to TRBJ1-2, with a possible D match to TRBD1 (6 bases). Trimming removed 4 bases at V and 1 base at J, with 11 bases between. Germline-derived CDR1 and CDR2 are SGHRS and YFSETQ. The CDR3 is made up of 14 amino acids. The CDR3 region is CASSHREGNYGYTF. For the CDR3, the DNA is TGCGCCAGCAGCCACAGGGAGGGTAACTATGGCTACACCTTC.

The chain couples TRBV4-2 to TRBJ1-1; maybe TRBD1 (5 bases). Per the germline V gene, CDR1 is LGHNA and CDR2 is YNFKEQ. The CDR3 contains 15 residues. V was clipped by 3 bases and J by 8 bases, with 19 bases between them. The DNA for the CDR3 is TGTGCCAGCAGCCATTCGACAGTCATGGGTAGGGAAGCTTTCTTT. As protein: CASSHSTVMGREAFF.

The rearrangement links TRBV19 to TRBJ2-1; 14 bases line up with TRBD2. V lost 5 bases and J lost 5; bases outside the gene matches: 20. The CDR3 consists of 21 residues. Germline assignment: CDR1 LNHDA and CDR2 SQIVND (reference sequence). CDR3 protein: CASSGGTSGREEYWLNNEQFF. The DNA of the CDR3 is TGTGCCAGTAGTGGTGGGACTAGCGGGAGAGAAGAATATTGGTTGAACAATGAGCAGTTCTTC.

The rearrangement links TRBV18 to TRBJ2-1; the match to TRBD2 covers 8 bases. The CDR3 consists of 14 residues. In germline, CDR1 is KGHSH, CDR2 LQKENI. The J segment lost 4 bases and the V segment lost 6 bases, leaving 5 bases of the junction unmatched. CDR3 in amino acids: CASSTSAQYNEQFF. The CDR3 nucleotides read TGTGCCAGCTCGACTAGCGCGCAATACAATGAGCAGTTCTTC.

The chain combines TRBV19 with TRBJ1-5; D perhaps matches TRBD1 (5 bases). The CDR3 is 15 amino acids. Trimming removed 3 bases from V and 5 bases from J, with 14 bases in between. Germline assignment: CDR1 LNHDA and CDR2 SQIVND (reference sequence). DNA for the CDR3: TGTGCCAGTAGTATGTGGGGGGAAACTCATCAGCCCCAGCATTTT. Encoded protein: CASSMWGETHQPQHF.

This sequence joins TRBV9 and TRBJ2-3; 9 positions match TRBD2. The ends lost 0 bases at V and 2 bases at J; junction bases unmatched: 7. The germline CDR1 and CDR2 sequences are SGDLS and YYNGEE. The CDR3 totals 17 residues. CDR3 residues: CASSVGGLAGITDTQYF. The CDR3 DNA sequence: TGTGCCAGCAGCGTAGGGGGCCTAGCGGGGATCACAGATACGCAGTATTTT.

The V gene is TRBV7-6, the J gene TRBJ2-5; 8 bases align to TRBD2. The CDR3 loop spans 16 amino acids. The J segment lost 4 bases and the V segment lost 7 bases, leaving 14 bases of the junction unmatched. CDR1 is SGHVS and CDR2 is FNYEAQ in the germline V gene. CDR3 region: CASTPMSGGPGETQYF. The CDR3, as DNA: TGTGCCAGCACCCCCATGTCGGGAGGGCCTGGAGAGACCCAGTACTTC.

The rearrangement links TRBV5-4 to TRBJ1-2; 11 bases line up with TRBD1. The CDR3 contains 15 residues. V gave up 4 bases and J gave up 7 bases; unmatched junction bases: 9. Germline V gives CDR1 SGHNT, CDR2 YYREEE (reference sequence). This CDR3 reads CASSGEDRGLVGYTF. The CDR3 bases are TGTGCCAGCAGCGGAGAGGACAGGGGGCTGGTTGGCTACACCTTC.

The CDR3 DNA reads as TGTGCCAGCAGCTCGCCGGGACTAAAAAAGGGCTCTGGGGCCAACGTCCTGACTTTC. The encoded protein is CASSSPGLKKGSGANVLTF. The rearrangement uses TRBV5-4 and TRBJ2-6, with TRBD2 matching 7 bases. V was pared by 3 bases and J by 0 bases, with 12 bases of the junction left unmatched. Germline CDR1 reads SGHNT; CDR2 reads YYREEE (reference sequence). The CDR3 sequence is 19 residues long.

The V and J genes are TRBV6-5 and TRBJ2-6, with D unresolved. CDR1 and CDR2 from the germline V gene are MNHEY and SVGAGI. This CDR3 is 15 amino acids long. Trimming cost V 2 bases and J 0 bases, with 5 bases left between them. CDR3 in amino acids: CASSYGNSGANVLTF. CDR3 bases: TGTGCCAGCAGTTACGGCAACTCTGGGGCCAACGTCCTGACTTTC.

On this clone itself: The DNA is left out, because the CDR3 cannot be placed on it with certainty; the CDR3 is given as TCRdb lists it. The chain has TRBV10-1 and TRBJ1-1; TRBD1 is taken as the D call from the table, unchecked against the DNA. The CDR3 comprises 17 residues, both ends counted. Germline-derived CDR1 and CDR2 are WNHNN and SYGVQD (reference sequence). The CDR3 reads CASSEGPFRARVPEAFF.

The chain is built from TRBV5-1 and TRBJ1-5, with 8 bases identical to TRBD1. Germline CDR1 and CDR2: SGHRS and YFSETQ. The CDR3 consists of 15 residues. V was pared by 4 bases and J by 4 bases, with 7 bases of the junction left unmatched. The CDR3 spells CASSPTGTGNQPQHF. The CDR3 DNA sequence: TGCGCCAGCAGCCCCACCGGGACAGGAAATCAGCCCCAGCATTTT.